A selection of T cell receptor beta chains follows, all from one sample in a study of cytomegalovirus exposure and HLA in healthy donors. Repertoires were generated with immunoSEQ multiplex PCR, while TCRdb's copy carries only in-frame clones and drops some. This table has approximately 160,000 clones, 68% appearing once. The sequencing input was PBMCs. Receptors were obtained from a man aged 50-59 years in good health and CMV-seronegative. The CDR3 runs from the conserved cysteine through the conserved F or W. The order of the fields is D gene, CDR3 length, V gene, J gene, clone size, CDR3 protein, CDR3 DNA. D genes are given only for firm matches. Not all rows give a size; the values are once, few, many and, for expanded clones, a class.

NA	14	TRBV29-1	TRBJ2-2	NA	CSVVDRANTGELFF	TGCAGCGTTGTTGACAGAGCGAACACCGGGGAGCTGTTTTTT
TRBD1	15	TRBV28	TRBJ2-7	NA	CASSSGTGVPYEQYF	TGTGCCAGCAGTTCCGGGACAGGGGTCCCCTACGAGCAGTACTTC
NA	14	TRBV7-9	TRBJ2-1	once	CASSLEFGVGEQFF	TGTGCCAGCAGCTTAGAATTCGGGGTTGGCGAGCAGTTCTTC
TRBD2	16	TRBV6-1	TRBJ2-5	NA	CASSDGLAGGGETQYF	TGTGCCAGCAGTGATGGACTAGCGGGGGGTGGGGAGACCCAGTACTTC
TRBD2	19	TRBV5-4	TRBJ2-6	NA	CASSLAERGAGSGANVLTF	TGTGCCAGCAGCTTGGCGGAGCGGGGGGCTGGCTCTGGGGCCAACGTCCTGACTTTC
NA	11	TRBV20-1	TRBJ1-2	NA	CSALAAYGYTF	TGCAGTGCCCTGGCGGCCTATGGCTACACCTTC
TRBD1	16	TRBV4-2	TRBJ1-4	NA	CASSQGQGSLNEKLFF	TGTGCCAGCAGCCAGGGACAGGGGTCCCTTAATGAAAAACTGTTTTTT
NA	15	TRBV18	TRBJ1-6	once	CASSVSNQGNSPLHF	TGTGCCAGCTCGGTGAGCAACCAGGGGAATTCACCCCTCCACTTT
TRBD1	14	TRBV7-3	TRBJ2-2	NA	CASSLDRGYGELFF	TGTGCCAGCAGCTTAGACAGGGGGTACGGGGAGCTGTTTTTT
TRBD2	14	TRBV7-9	TRBJ2-7	NA	CASNYRTSGVEQYF	TGTGCCAGCAATTACCGGACTAGCGGGGTCGAGCAGTACTTC
NA	15	TRBV6-1	TRBJ2-3	few	CASSRQPSSTDTQYF	TGTGCCAGCAGCCGACAGCCCTCCAGCACAGATACGCAGTATTTT
TRBD1	15	TRBV2	TRBJ2-5	NA	CASSVGGQGASTQYF	TGTGCCAGCAGCGTGGGGGGACAGGGGGCTTCAACCCAGTACTTC
TRBD1	15	TRBV6-1	TRBJ1-5	NA	CASRQPTGVNQPQHF	TGTGCCAGCAGACAACCCACAGGGGTCAATCAGCCCCAGCATTTT
TRBD1	18	TRBV7-2	TRBJ2-6	NA	CASSPRTGGIPGANVLTF	TGTGCCAGCAGCCCACGGACAGGGGGGATCCCCGGGGCCAACGTCCTGACTTTC
NA	13	TRBV19	TRBJ2-3	NA	CARLGTSTDTQYF	TGTGCCAGGTTGGGGACTAGCACAGATACGCAGTATTTT
NA	14	TRBV12-5	TRBJ2-1	NA	CASGTGYQYNEQFF	TGTGCTAGTGGGACTGGGTACCAATACAATGAGCAGTTCTTC
NA	12	TRBV29-1	TRBJ1-2	NA	CSVGRLLDGYTF	TGCAGCGTTGGTCGCCTCTTAGATGGCTACACCTTC